Described below is a single TCR beta chain sequence and its context. Its antigen remains unidentified. V was clipped by 3 bases and J by 5 bases, with 14 bases between them. The CDR3 sequence is 15 residues long. Germline assignment: CDR1 KGHDR and CDR2 SFDVKD. TCRdb fed the reads into MiXCR, producing one record per CDR3 protein. Found here are about 310,000 distinct CDR3 sequences, 15% to 20% of them singletons; the top ten hold approximately 12%. The record originates from a study of T cell repertoires in cytomegalovirus infection. Study in general: CMV infection plus the matching HLA type was flagged by public TCR beta signatures. Study-wide findings and caveats: HLA-C-restricted TCR beta clonotypes specific for CMV led the ex vivo response. Carriers of CMV and the relevant HLA type were discriminated by public TCR beta frequency.

V gene TRBV24-1 combines with J gene TRBJ2-3; TRBD1 is a possible D gene (6 bases). This receptor was taken from a human donor in good health (CMV status not recorded). Some clones in this sample may be carry-over from other donors' samples. Sequencing was done on a sample of PBMCs. CDR3 protein: CATSDPTGLRDTQYF. DNA for the CDR3: TGTGCCACCAGTGATCCCACAGGGTTAAGAGATACGCAGTATTTT.